This TCR beta chain was identified in a study of cytomegalovirus exposure and HLA in healthy donors. Trimming shortened V by 6 bases and J by 2 bases, and 11 bases separated the two germline ends. Germline V gene data show CDR1 as SGHRS and CDR2 as YFSETQ. The CDR3 is 13 residues long. In regard to this clone: The antigen is unknown.

Study outcomes and limitations: V segments that were indistinguishable, TRBV6-2 and TRBV6-3 among them, were omitted from analysis.

It was with 60 Vbeta and 13 Jbeta primers that the PCR ran. Clones were sequenced by immunoSEQ multiplex PCR, and TCRdb holds only the in-frame ones, with some missing. Counted here are some 160,000 clones, roughly 80% occurring once; the ten biggest clones make up more than 8%. The clonotype comes from a male donor in good health and CMV-seropositive. The chain recombines TRBV5-1 with TRBJ2-5; D ambiguous. The sample consisted of PBMCs. The CDR3 coding sequence is TGCGCCAGCAATCCGGCAGGACAAGAGACCCAGTACTTC. Amino acids: CASNPAGQETQYF.